What follows are 14 T cell receptor beta chains derived from one specimen sequenced in a study of Tregs in tolerant kidney transplant recipients. Produced via immunoSEQ multiplex PCR; TCRdb's table is partial and in-frame only. The table records 110,000 or so clones, around nine tenths of them present only once. Sequencing was carried out using CD4+ T cells from blood. These receptors were taken from a human donor in good health.

The genes are TRBV27 and TRBJ1-2; D not resolved. The germline V gene has CDR1 MNHEY and CDR2 SMNVEV (reference sequence). The CDR3 is 10 amino acids. The V end was cut by 4 bases, the J end by 8 bases, with 5 bases between. CDR3 sequence (DNA): TGTGCCAGCAGTTCTCGGGGCTACACCTTC. This gives the protein CASSSRGYTF.

CDR3 region: CASSRYYGQGTASAFF. The CDR3 nucleotides are TGTGCCAGCAGCCGCTACTACGGACAGGGGACCGCCTCGGCTTTCTTT. V gene TRBV14 combines with J gene TRBJ1-1; 9 bases are shared with TRBD1. There are 16 residues in the CDR3. Unmatched junction bases numbered 17, after V lost 4 bases and J lost 11 bases. Germline CDR1 SGHDN, CDR2 FVKESK.

This clone showed up just once. The chain couples TRBV11-2 to TRBJ1-4, with 9 bases matching TRBD1. V lost 4 bases, J lost 6 bases, and 6 bases stayed unmatched. From germline, CDR1 is SGHAT and CDR2 FQNNGV. This CDR3 is built from 15 residues. CDR3: CASSSYRGRDEKLFF. The CDR3 DNA follows: TGTGCCAGCAGCTCGTACAGGGGGCGCGATGAAAAACTGTTTTTT. Complete variable domain (other parts from reference TRBV11-2 and TRBJ1-4): EAGVAQSPRYKIIEKRQSVAFWCNPISGHATLYWYQQILGQGPKLLIQFQNNGVVDDSQLPKDRFSAERLKGVDSTLKIQPAKLEDSAVYLCASSSYRGRDEKLFFGSGTQLSVL.

V usage is TRBV27 and J usage is TRBJ2-1; TRBD1 matches 9 bases. This CDR3 is built from 16 residues. J was trimmed by 12 bases and V by 6 bases; bases with no gene match: 18. Germline lookup yields CDR1 MNHEY and CDR2 SMNVEV (reference sequence). CDR3 bases: TGTGCCAGCAGGACTGGCGGGACAGGGAGGTTGGTGCGGCAGTTCTTC. Translation gives CASRTGGTGRLVRQFF.

The chain couples TRBV5-1 to TRBJ1-5; tentative D call: TRBD1 (6 bases). The germline V gene has CDR1 SGHRS and CDR2 YFSETQ. The CDR3 runs to 16 residues. Trimming removed 0 bases at V and 5 bases at J, with 15 bases between. This CDR3 is CASSLGWGAADQPQHF. CDR3 nucleotide sequence: TGCGCCAGCAGCTTGGGATGGGGGGCAGCCGATCAGCCCCAGCATTTT.

The chain is built from TRBV18 and TRBJ2-5; 8 bases are shared with TRBD2. This CDR3 contains 16 residues. CDR1 KGHSH and CDR2 LQKENI come from the germline V gene. Trimming took 6 bases from V and 0 from J; bases not matched to a gene: 9. The CDR3 loop is CASSLAGGPYQETQYF. CDR3 sequence (DNA): TGTGCCAGCTCCCTGGCGGGGGGCCCGTACCAAGAGACCCAGTACTTC.

Turning to this clone: This specimen includes other DNA sequences encoding the same CDR3. This chain connects TRBV5-4 to TRBJ2-2; no definite D call. This CDR3 has 13 residues. Trimming left V 0 bases short and J 5 bases short, with 5 bases between. Germline V CDR1 and CDR2: SGHNT, YYREEE (reference sequence). In nucleotides, the CDR3 is TGTGCCAGCAGCTTGGGAGGAACCGGGGAGCTGTTTTTT. Protein sequence: CASSLGGTGELFF.

The chain uses TRBV5-6 and TRBJ2-2, with 9 positions matching TRBD1. Germline V gene data show CDR1 as SGHDT and CDR2 as YYEEEE. This CDR3 comprises 18 residues. V lost 2 bases and J lost 1; bases outside the gene matches: 9. This chain's CDR3 is CASSFQLQGAGNTGELFF. CDR3 nucleotides: TGTGCCAGCAGCTTCCAGCTACAGGGGGCGGGGAACACCGGGGAGCTGTTTTTT.

The chain carries TRBV4-1 and TRBJ2-5; the D is unclear. Deletions cut 1 base from V and 5 bases from J, with 8 bases between. There are 13 residues in the CDR3. Germline CDR1 and CDR2: MGHRA and YSYEKL. In DNA, the CDR3 is TGCGCCAGCAGCCAAGTAGGCTTTGAGACCCAGTACTTC. Protein: CASSQVGFETQYF.

The chain uses TRBV18 and TRBJ2-6; TRBD2 matches 10 bases. Germline assignment: CDR1 KGHSH and CDR2 LQKENI. This CDR3 has 18 amino acids. With V trimmed by 3 bases and J by 0 bases, 5 bases remained unmatched. DNA of the CDR3: TGTGCCAGCTCACCTCCGGGACTAGCGACCTCTGGGGCCAACGTCCTGACTTTC. Protein product: CASSPPGLATSGANVLTF.

The gene calls are TRBV19 and TRBJ1-5; weak D call: TRBD1 (6 bases). This CDR3 has 14 residues. Germline CDR1 and CDR2: LNHDA and SQIVND (reference sequence). The V and J ends lost 6 bases and 4 bases respectively, with 13 bases between them. In DNA form, the CDR3 reads TGTGCCAGTAGACCTGGACAGCAAAATCAGCCCCAGCATTTT. Protein sequence: CASRPGQQNQPQHF.

Only one count was recorded for this clone. This chain connects TRBV27 to TRBJ1-2; no definite D call. V was shortened by 4 bases and J by 1 base, with 13 bases between the two germline ends. CDR3 length: 15 residues. Germline CDR1 is MNHEY and CDR2 is SMNVEV (reference sequence). The DNA for the CDR3 is TGTGCCAGCAGTTCCTTGCGAAATTTTAACTATGGCTACACCTTC. Translated: CASSSLRNFNYGYTF.

V gene TRBV5-6 combines with J gene TRBJ1-6; 7 bases line up with TRBD1. Germline values: CDR1 SGHDT, CDR2 YYEEEE. The CDR3 length is 15 residues. The trim removed 2 bases at V and 5 bases at J, leaving 4 bases unmatched. In DNA form, the CDR3 reads TGTGCCAGCAGCTTCTCGACAGGGAATAATTCACCCCTCCACTTT. Its translation is CASSFSTGNNSPLHF.

This clone was picked up one time. The chain joins TRBV21-1 to TRBJ2-2; the listed D gene, TRBD2, was not tested against the DNA. TRBV21-1 is an annotated pseudogene. The CDR3 has 16 amino acids. The CDR3 loop reads CASSKGTGGTTGELFF. The CDR3 DNA reads as TGTGCCAGCAGCAAAGGGACGGGGGGAACGACCGGGGAGCTGTTTTTT.